The entry that follows covers one TCR beta chain sequence. Its antigen is as yet unknown. This sample stems from a study of cytomegalovirus exposure and HLA in healthy donors. PCR involved 60 Vbeta and 13 Jbeta primers. The assay was immunoSEQ multiplex PCR, and TCRdb's table has in-frame clones only and misses some. Among some 180,000 clones listed, 9.5% to 15% were seen once. Study conclusions and caveats: Later analysis identified a missense DCLRE1C variant that was linked to TCR beta V- and J-gene trimming. In a later analysis, HLA-associated TCR beta chains were more clonally expanded than equally common others.

Sequencing was done on a sample of PBMCs. This clonotype was obtained from a man between 45 and 60 years old in good health and CMV-seropositive.

The CDR3 sequence is CASSEALGRRNSPLHF. CDR3 nucleotide sequence: TGTGCCAGCAGTGAAGCGCTAGGTAGGCGGAATTCACCCCTCCACTTT. The genes are TRBV6-1 and TRBJ1-6, with D uncertain. V lost 0 bases, J lost 7 bases, and 13 bases lay in between. CDR1 MNHNS and CDR2 SASEGT come from the germline V gene. CDR3 size: 16 residues.